One T cell receptor (beta chain) is described in this entry. Between the trimmed V and J ends, which lost 0 bases and 8 bases, there was a span of 13 bases. Germline assignment: CDR1 SQVTM and CDR2 ANQGSEA. This CDR3 is built from 13 residues. Source study methods: Amplification of reference gene primers provided the estimated nucleated cell counts. Sequencing used immunoSEQ multiplex PCR; TCRdb keeps in-frame clones, though not all of them. V, J and clone size are taken as reported in that table, and D and trimming were inferred from the DNA itself. The data hold about 280,000 clones, with around nine tenths observed a single time. This sample is part of a study of blood T cell repertoires in COVID-19. Study-level information: COVID-19 samples collected from the United States, Italy and Spain covered acute and convalescent phases.

The sample taken for sequencing was peripheral blood. This sequence was found in a woman between 40 and 55 years old who had recovered from COVID-19. V and J are TRBV29-1 and TRBJ1-1; D is possibly TRBD1 (6 bases). The chain's CDR3 is CSVEDQTGTEAFF. In DNA, the CDR3 is TGCAGCGTTGAAGACCAAACCGGGACAGAAGCTTTCTTT.